This is a list of T cell receptor beta chains from one sample in a study of CD8+ T cells in alopecia areata. Method: immunoSEQ multiplex PCR; TCRdb's copy keeps in-frame clones and lacks some. The sample holds some 130,000 clones, roughly 61% seen once. The sequenced sample was CD4+ T cells sorted from blood, obtained at week 0. The receptors originated from a human donor with alopecia areata. The CDR3 runs from the conserved cysteine through the conserved F or W. Fields, in order: J gene, clone size, D gene, V gene, CDR3 protein, CDR3 DNA. The D gene is left open where the match is weak. The size field is filled for only some rows; it gives once, few, many or a size class.

>TRBJ1-4|NA|NA|TRBV25-1
CASSGAGTLGEKLFF
TGTGCCAGCAGTGGAGCCGGGACCCTGGGAGAAAAACTGTTTTTT
>TRBJ2-1|NA|NA|TRBV2
CASSDNVNEQFF
TGTGCCAGCAGTGATAACGTCAATGAGCAGTTCTTC
>TRBJ1-1|few|NA|TRBV29-1
CSVRGGTEAFF
TGCAGCGTCCGAGGGGGCACTGAAGCTTTCTTT
>TRBJ2-5|NA|NA|TRBV2
CASSEELQETQYF
TGTGCCAGCAGTGAAGAACTACAAGAGACCCAGTACTTC
>TRBJ1-1|NA|TRBD1|TRBV29-1
CSVPGQGAGTEAFF
TGCAGCGTCCCGGGACAGGGGGCGGGCACTGAAGCTTTCTTT
>TRBJ2-3|NA|TRBD2|TRBV6-5
CGSSGGSMLTDTQYF
TGTGGGTCTAGCGGGGGGTCGATGCTCACAGATACGCAGTATTTT
>TRBJ2-6|few|NA|TRBV18
CASSPPSGANVLTF
TGTGCCAGCTCACCACCCTCTGGGGCCAACGTCCTGACTTTC
>TRBJ2-1|few|TRBD2|TRBV7-9
CASSFSGGATNEQFF
TGTGCCAGCAGCTTTAGCGGGGGGGCCACGAATGAGCAGTTCTTC
>TRBJ1-2|few|NA|TRBV4-3
CASSQDILDGYTF
TGCGCCAGCAGCCAAGATATTCTGGATGGCTACACCTTC
>TRBJ1-1|NA|NA|TRBV4-1
CASGRGASTEAFF
TGCGCCAGCGGTCGGGGGGCCTCCACTGAAGCTTTCTTT
>TRBJ1-5|few|NA|TRBV4-1
CASSQDFNQPQHF
TGCGCCAGCAGCCAAGATTTCAATCAGCCCCAGCATTTT
>TRBJ2-5|NA|TRBD1|TRBV27
CASSLNRGQETQYF
TGTGCCAGCAGTCTCAACAGGGGCCAAGAGACCCAGTACTTC
>TRBJ1-2|NA|NA|TRBV4-2
CASSQTGEVGYGYTF
TGTGCCAGCAGCCAAACTGGGGAGGTGGGGTATGGCTACACCTTC
>TRBJ2-3|NA|TRBD2|TRBV28
CASSWPSGTPGTDTQYF
TGTGCCAGCAGTTGGCCTAGCGGGACCCCCGGCACAGATACGCAGTATTTT
>TRBJ2-3|NA|TRBD2|TRBV2
CASSRLAGSDTQYF
TGTGCCAGCAGTAGGCTAGCGGGGTCGGATACGCAGTATTTT
>TRBJ2-1|NA|NA|TRBV5-6
CASSYTAQQFF
TGTGCCAGCAGCTACACAGCTCAGCAGTTCTTC
>TRBJ1-2|NA|TRBD1|TRBV29-1
CSGGTDNGYTF
TGCAGCGGGGGGACAGACAATGGCTACACCTTC
>TRBJ2-3|few|NA|TRBV2
CASSVVRTGSTDTQYF
TGTGCCAGCAGTGTGGTCCGAACAGGGTCCACAGATACGCAGTATTTT
>TRBJ1-2|NA|NA|TRBV10-3
CAISEGRQDGGYTF
TGTGCCATCAGTGAGGGGCGGCAGGATGGGGGCTACACCTTC
>TRBJ2-1|few|NA|TRBV23-1
CASSHRVNEQFF
TGCGCCAGCAGTCACAGAGTCAATGAGCAGTTCTTC
>TRBJ2-3|once|NA|TRBV15
CATSSRTGSTDTQYF
TGTGCCACCAGCAGCCGGACCGGCAGCACAGATACGCAGTATTTT
>TRBJ2-2|few|TRBD2|TRBV2
CASSRLAGGNTGELFF
TGTGCCAGCAGTCGCCTAGCGGGGGGAAACACCGGGGAGCTGTTTTTT
>TRBJ1-2|once|NA|TRBV13
CASSPRESRDYGYTF
TGTGCCAGCAGCCCCCGCGAGAGTCGGGACTATGGCTACACCTTC
>TRBJ1-2|NA|TRBD1|TRBV27
CASSSYRGAYGYTF
TGTGCCAGCAGTTCCTACAGGGGGGCCTATGGCTACACCTTC
>TRBJ2-3|NA|NA|TRBV30
CAWDSGFGTQYF
TGTGCCTGGGACAGCGGTTTCGGGACGCAGTATTTT
>TRBJ1-2|NA|NA|TRBV30
CAWSVLGLGYGYTF
TGTGCCTGGAGTGTACTAGGATTGGGTTATGGCTACACCTTC
>TRBJ2-3|NA|TRBD1|TRBV5-6
CASSSRDRGRTDTQYF
TGTGCCAGCAGCTCGAGGGACAGGGGGCGAACAGATACGCAGTATTTT
>TRBJ2-6|few|NA|TRBV29-1
CSVDTSGANVLTF
TGCAGCGTTGACACCTCTGGGGCCAACGTCCTGACTTTC
>TRBJ2-3|once|NA|TRBV10-3
CAISEGASTDTQYF
TGTGCCATCAGTGAAGGGGCTAGCACAGATACGCAGTATTTT
>TRBJ1-6|NA|NA|TRBV27
CASSLRGAYNSPLHF
TGTGCCAGCAGTTTACGAGGAGCATATAATTCACCCCTCCACTTT
>TRBJ1-2|NA|TRBD1|TRBV2
CASTPGQTYGYTF
TGTGCCAGCACTCCGGGACAGACCTATGGCTACACCTTC
>TRBJ1-1|NA|TRBD1|TRBV29-1
CSVEGPGGLNTEAFF
TGCAGCGTTGAAGGTCCAGGGGGCTTGAACACTGAAGCTTTCTTT
>TRBJ2-3|once|NA|TRBV15
CATSRDGGAGTDTQYF
TGTGCCACCAGCAGAGATGGGGGGGCCGGCACAGATACGCAGTATTTT
>TRBJ1-2|NA|NA|TRBV18
CASSPQGIGGYTF
TGTGCCAGCTCACCACAGGGAATAGGTGGCTACACCTTC
>TRBJ1-5|NA|NA|TRBV7-2
CASSLVAGGSNQPQHF
TGTGCCAGCAGCTTAGTCGCCGGTGGCAGCAATCAGCCCCAGCATTTT
>TRBJ2-5|NA|NA|TRBV28
CASSLLESAQETQYF
TGTGCCAGCAGTCTCCTCGAGAGTGCGCAAGAGACCCAGTACTTC
>TRBJ2-4|few|TRBD1|TRBV10-3
CAISEGTGVAKNIQYF
TGTGCCATCAGTGAGGGTACAGGGGTAGCCAAAAACATTCAGTACTTC
>TRBJ2-5|NA|NA|TRBV7-2
CASSFYRETQETQYF
TGTGCCAGCAGCTTTTACCGGGAGACGCAGGAGACCCAGTACTTC
>TRBJ2-1|NA|NA|TRBV14
CASSPSGQGSYNEQFF
TGTGCCAGCAGCCCGTCGGGGCAGGGTTCCTACAATGAGCAGTTCTTC
>TRBJ2-7|NA|TRBD2|TRBV13
CASSSLLTSGGAGEQYF
TGTGCCAGCAGCTCTCTCCTGACTAGCGGGGGGGCTGGCGAGCAGTACTTC
>TRBJ1-5|NA|NA|TRBV4-1
CASSQVAEDQPQHF
TGCGCCAGCAGCCAAGTGGCAGAGGATCAGCCCCAGCATTTT
>TRBJ2-3|NA|TRBD1|TRBV5-1
CASRGTGASTDTQYF
TGCGCCAGCAGGGGAACAGGGGCTAGCACAGATACGCAGTATTTT
>TRBJ2-6|NA|NA|TRBV7-2
CASSPGIALGANVLTF
TGTGCCAGCAGCCCTGGGATTGCTCTGGGGGCCAACGTCCTGACTTTC
>TRBJ2-7|NA|TRBD1|TRBV6-5
CASTSTGVEQYF
TGTGCCAGCACCTCAACAGGGGTCGAGCAGTACTTC
>TRBJ1-2|NA|NA|TRBV6-1
CASRRTVNYGYTF
TGTGCCAGCAGGAGGACAGTGAACTATGGCTACACCTTC
>TRBJ1-2|NA|TRBD1|TRBV25-1
CASSGMFPGQGRRYGYTF
TGTGCCAGCAGTGGAATGTTCCCCGGACAGGGCAGGAGGTATGGCTACACCTTC